This TCR beta chain was documented in a study of technical replicates of blood from a few donors. The germline V gene encodes CDR1 KGHSH and CDR2 LQKENI. With 4 bases clipped from V and 6 bases from J, the junction kept 11 bases outside the gene matches. The CDR3 sequence is 15 residues long. The assay was immunoSEQ multiplex PCR, and TCRdb's table has in-frame clones only and misses some. The sample yields tens of thousands of clones, 75% to 85% seen once. The chain links TRBV18 to TRBJ1-2; 7 nucleotides match TRBD1. This clonotype was obtained from a human donor in good health. Some clones in this sample may be carry-over from other donors' samples. What was sequenced was PBMCs. The CDR3 DNA follows: TGTGCCAGCTCACTATACCACCTTGGACAGGATGGCTACACCTTC. Its protein product is CASSLYHLGQDGYTF.